This T cell receptor beta chain was identified in a study of OX40 agonist ivuxolimab in advanced cancers. In the study overall: Partial responses were recorded for three patients, including one with hepatocellular carcinoma and two with cutaneous melanoma.

Using immunoSEQ multiplex PCR, the repertoire was profiled, and TCRdb retains in-frame clones only, with some absent. The sample lists about 58,000 clones; 70% to 80% were seen once. The CDR3 has 13 amino acids. The V end lost 3 bases, the J end lost 1 base, and 3 bases lay between the germline ends. The germline gives CDR1 SEHNR, CDR2 FQNEAQ (reference sequence). The V call is TRBV7-9, the J call TRBJ2-2; D call uncertain. Sequenced here: CD4+ or CD8+ T cells sorted from blood, sampled in a trial of the OX40 agonist ivuxolimab. The receptor was derived from an adult with an advanced solid tumor such as melanoma, head and neck, liver or kidney cancer. The CDR3 loop reads CASSFRNTGELFF. The CDR3 nucleotides read TGTGCCAGCAGCTTCAGGAACACCGGGGAGCTGTTTTTT. The full variable domain, with the rest looked up from reference TRBV7-9 and TRBJ2-2, is DTGVSQNPRHKITKRGQNVTFRCDPISEHNRLYWYRQTLGQGPEFLTYFQNEAQLEKSRLLSDRFSAERPKGSFSTLEIQRTEQGDSAMYLCASSFRNTGELFFGEGSRLTVL.